This passage covers 4 T cell receptor beta chains from one sample sequenced in a study of T cell changes during pregnancy in multiple sclerosis. The assay was immunoSEQ multiplex PCR, and TCRdb's table has in-frame clones only and misses some. The sample yields 78,000 or so clones, about 91% seen once. The sample was peripheral blood, taken before pregnancy. These receptors all come from a female donor with multiple sclerosis, enrolled in a pregnancy study.

This CDR3 is CASRLAGGPNEQFF. The CDR3 bases are TGTGCCAGCAGACTAGCGGGAGGGCCCAATGAGCAGTTCTTC. The chain employs TRBV28 and TRBJ2-1; TRBD2 aligns across 13 bases. Losses at the gene ends were 6 bases for V and 6 bases for J; bases not matched to a gene: 2. This CDR3 is 14 amino acids long. Germline CDR1 MDHEN, CDR2 SYDVKM. Drawing the rest from reference TRBV28 and TRBJ2-1, the complete variable domain is DVKVTQSSRYLVKRTGEKVFLECVQDMDHENMFWYRQDPGLGLRLIYFSYDVKMKEKGDIPEGYSVSREKKERFSLILESASTNQTSMYLCASRLAGGPNEQFFGPGTRLTVL.

This chain joins TRBV27 and TRBJ1-1; 8 bases map to TRBD1. The CDR3 sequence is 17 residues long. The V segment lost 6 bases and the J segment 0 bases; nucleotides outside the gene matches: 12. Germline V gene sequence: CDR1 MNHEY, CDR2 SMNVEV (reference sequence). The CDR3: CASSRFRDRSMNTEAFF. The CDR3 DNA follows: TGTGCCAGCAGCCGATTCCGGGACAGGTCTATGAACACTGAAGCTTTCTTT.

This clone was seen a few times. This chain connects TRBV6-1 to TRBJ1-5; D is ambiguous. Germline V gene lookup returns CDR1 MNHNS and CDR2 SASEGT. V lost 7 bases, J lost 0 bases, and 13 bases lay in between. The length of the CDR3 is 15 residues. CDR3 in amino acids: CASTDGGYSNQPQHF. DNA for the CDR3: TGTGCCAGCACAGACGGAGGGTATAGCAATCAGCCCCAGCATTTT.

CDR3 in amino acids: CASSPSGAGQGYGYTF. The CDR3 region has the DNA TGTGCCAGCAGTCCCTCTGGGGCGGGACAGGGTTATGGCTACACCTTC. V and J are TRBV27 and TRBJ1-2, with 9 bases lining up with TRBD1. The J segment lost 5 bases and the V segment lost 5 bases, leaving 12 bases of the junction unmatched. The CDR3 consists of 16 residues. Germline lookup yields CDR1 MNHEY and CDR2 SMNVEV (reference sequence).